The next 17 T cell receptor beta chains were all read from a single sample in a study of radiation and T cells in renal cell carcinoma. Treatment in this sample: 15 Gy SBRT to primary tumor, nephrectomy 4 weeks later. Assay used: immunoSEQ multiplex PCR; TCRdb lists only in-frame clones, some missing. This sample has about 5,200 clones; approximately 60% occur once, and the top ten carry approximately 50%. Sequenced material: tumor tissue, taken from a patient whose treatment included radiotherapy and nephrectomy. Source of these receptors: a man aged 60-69 years with renal cell carcinoma.

The rearrangement links TRBV6-1 to TRBJ2-7; D may be TRBD2 (5 bases). The V gene lost 6 bases and the J gene lost 3 bases, with 15 bases spanning the gap. The CDR3 is 14 amino acids. Germline V gene data show CDR1 as MNHNS and CDR2 as SASEGT. CDR3 coding DNA: TGTGCCAGCAGCCCAGAGGGTTCCCTCTACGAGCAGTACTTC. It is translated as CASSPEGSLYEQYF.

The chain couples TRBV5-4 to TRBJ1-2; TRBD1 might be the D (6 bases). Deletions cut 4 bases from V and 5 bases from J, with 21 bases between. The length of the CDR3 is 16 residues. Germline V gene data show CDR1 as SGHNT and CDR2 as YYREEE (reference sequence). CDR3 protein: CASSQGPQGPMYGYTF. CDR3 sequence (DNA): TGTGCCAGCAGCCAGGGCCCCCAGGGGCCCATGTATGGCTACACCTTC.

Only a few counts were recorded for this clone. The chain recombines TRBV2 with TRBJ1-2; D perhaps matches TRBD1 (6 bases). V was shortened by 5 bases and J by 6 bases, with 16 bases between the two germline ends. The CDR3 consists of 14 residues. CDR1 SNHLY and CDR2 FYNNEI come from the germline V gene. CDR3 residues: CASSPSTGADGYTF. The CDR3 DNA sequence: TGTGCCAGCAGTCCGTCGACAGGAGCCGATGGCTACACCTTC.

V is TRBV19 and J is TRBJ2-7; the D gene is possibly TRBD2 (6 bases). Trimming stripped 4 bases from V and 0 bases from J, with 13 bases between. Looked up from germline, CDR1 is LNHDA and CDR2 is SQIVND (reference sequence). The CDR3 has 15 amino acids. The CDR3 region is CASSSSGGSSYEQYF. The CDR3 coding sequence is TGTGCCAGTAGTAGCTCTGGGGGGAGCTCCTACGAGCAGTACTTC.

This clone is termed medium-sized. The chain has TRBV7-9 and TRBJ1-5; TRBD1 is a possible D gene (5 bases). In germline, CDR1 is SEHNR, CDR2 FQNEAQ (reference sequence). This CDR3 spans 16 amino acids. The germline V and J ends were trimmed by 3 bases and 3 bases, with 15 bases remaining between them. The CDR3, as DNA: TGTGCCAGCAGCTTGGGGGTAGGGCAGGTCAATCAGCCCCAGCATTTT. It codes for CASSLGVGQVNQPQHF.

CDR3 amino acids: CASSNRERTTNEKLFF. The DNA for the CDR3 is TGTGCCAGTAGTAACAGGGAGAGGACAACTAATGAAAAACTGTTTTTT. This chain joins TRBV19 and TRBJ1-4; perhaps TRBD1 as D (6 bases). The ends were cut back, 4 bases at V and 0 bases at J, with 12 bases in the middle. This CDR3 comprises 16 residues. Germline CDR1 and CDR2: LNHDA and SQIVND (reference sequence).

About this clone itself: At one end, the junction sequence differs from germline, possibly due to a read error. This chain connects TRBV10-2 to TRBJ1-4; D might be TRBD1 (6 bases). CDR1 is WSHSY, CDR2 SAAADI, per germline. The CDR3 has 15 residues. In DNA form, the CDR3 reads TGTGCCAGCAGTTCCGAGGGGGCAACTAATGAAAAACTGTTTTTT. Translation: CASSSEGATNEKLFF.

This chain joins TRBV18 and TRBJ2-7, with TRBD1 identical over 10 bases. This CDR3 contains 14 residues. The germline V gene encodes CDR1 KGHSH and CDR2 LQKENI. The ends lost 4 bases at V and 6 bases at J; junction bases unmatched: 6. As DNA, the CDR3 is TGTGCCAGCTCACTACGGGACAGGGGAGGCGAGCAGTACTTC. This codes for CASSLRDRGGEQYF. The entire variable domain, with the rest obtained from reference TRBV18 and TRBJ2-7, is as follows: NAGVMQNPRHLVRRRGQEARLRCSPMKGHSHVYWYRQLPEEGLKFMVYLQKENIIDESGMPKERFSAEFPKEGPSILRIQQVVRGDSAAYFCASSLRDRGGEQYFGPGTRLTVT.

The table lists this clone with a few counts. The chain joins TRBV10-3 to TRBJ1-5; D remains ambiguous. Germline V gene sequence: CDR1 ENHRY, CDR2 SYGVKD. CDR3 length: 15 amino acids. V lost 0 bases and J 7 bases, leaving 13 bases between the germline ends. CDR3 in DNA: TGTGCCATCAGTGAGTCTGGAGGGTCGATCCAGCCCCAGCATTTT. It translates to CAISESGGSIQPQHF.

The CDR3 protein is CASRYGLADSYEQYF. For the CDR3, the DNA is TGCGCCAGCAGGTACGGACTAGCGGATTCCTACGAGCAGTACTTC. This chain uses TRBV5-1 with TRBJ2-7, with 10 positions matching TRBD2. CDR1 and CDR2 (germline): SGHRS, YFSETQ. CDR3 length: 15 residues. The junction had 6 bases not matched to a gene; V was cut back by 5 bases and J by 1 base.

This clone was seen a handful of times. The chain couples TRBV2 to TRBJ1-2; D remains ambiguous. Trimming removed 4 bases from V and 2 bases from J, with 14 bases in between. The CDR3 is 15 amino acids. CDR1 SNHLY and CDR2 FYNNEI come from the germline V gene. The CDR3 DNA reads as TGTGCCAGCAGTGGGTCTCAGGCGGGAAACTATGGCTACACCTTC. Translated: CASSGSQAGNYGYTF.

This clone was counted a few times. V is TRBV27 and J is TRBJ1-1; tentatively, D is TRBD1 (6 bases). Trimming cost V 2 bases and J 1 base, with 17 bases left between them. The CDR3 totals 17 residues. CDR1 and CDR2 (germline): MNHEY, SMNVEV (reference sequence). CDR3 in amino acids: CASSLKGQGSGNTEAFF. The CDR3 nucleotides are TGTGCCAGCAGTTTAAAAGGGCAGGGGTCGGGGAACACTGAAGCTTTCTTT.

This chain joins TRBV5-4 and TRBJ2-7, with D possibly matching TRBD2 (5 bases). Trimming shortened V by 5 bases and J by 0 bases, and 12 bases separated the two germline ends. This CDR3 has 14 amino acids. Germline V lookup: CDR1 SGHNT, CDR2 YYREEE (reference sequence). The CDR3 region has the DNA TGTGCCAGCAGGGTGGACTTCCTCTCCTACGAGCAGTACTTC. Translating it yields CASRVDFLSYEQYF.

This clone was observed a handful of times. The V gene is TRBV15, the J gene TRBJ1-1, with D perhaps TRBD1 (5 bases). From germline, CDR1 is LNHNV and CDR2 YYDKDF (reference sequence). CDR3 length: 12 amino acids. The ends were cut back, 0 bases at V and 8 bases at J, with 7 bases in the middle. The CDR3 DNA is TGTGCCACCAGCAGAGAAACAGGAGAAGCTTTCTTT. This codes for CATSRETGEAFF.

The rearrangement joins TRBV5-1 to TRBJ1-1; D remains unclear. Germline V lookup: CDR1 SGHRS, CDR2 YFSETQ. The CDR3 has 15 residues. Deletions cut 2 bases from V and 0 bases from J, with 11 bases between. The DNA of the CDR3 is TGCGCCAGCAGCTTTGACAAGAGAATGAACACTGAAGCTTTCTTT. As protein: CASSFDKRMNTEAFF.

The V and J genes are TRBV5-1 and TRBJ2-7; D is possibly TRBD2 (6 bases). V was trimmed by 3 bases and J by 5 bases, leaving 15 bases between them. Germline values: CDR1 SGHRS, CDR2 YFSETQ. The CDR3 has 14 amino acids. CDR3 coding DNA: TGCGCCAGCAGCTCTGGATGGGGCGGGAACGAGCAGTACTTC. Protein: CASSSGWGGNEQYF.

This clone is categorized as medium-sized (0.01 to 0.1%). Other DNA sequences within the sample encode an identical CDR3. This chain uses TRBV7-2 with TRBJ2-7; D unresolved. This CDR3 has 13 residues. Germline-derived CDR1 and CDR2 are SGHTA and FQGNSA. With 1 base removed from V and 4 bases from J, the gap between germline ends came to 8 bases. CDR3 in amino acids: CASSLEAEYEQYF. The CDR3 nucleotides read TGTGCCAGCAGCTTAGAGGCGGAGTACGAGCAGTACTTC.